The 18 T cell receptor beta chains below all came from one sample that was sequenced in a study of human T cells and chemical hapten exposure. Time point defined: patch test 1, 2 weeks after DPC sensitization. Stated treatment: therapeutic diphenylcyclopropenone sensitization with weekly scalp DPC. MiXCR, run by TCRdb on the RACE reads, gives a single entry per CDR3 protein. The sample lists more than 90,000 distinct CDR3 sequences, roughly 10% seen once, with less than 2.5% in the top ten. The material sequenced was whole blood, taken in connection with sensitization to the hapten diphenylcyclopropenone (DPC). Receptors originate from a man aged 35 to 55 with alopecia areata. Some clones in this sample may be carry-over from other donors' samples.

This clonotype has a count of ten or more. The CDR3 DNA follows: TGTGCCAGCAGTTTCAGAACCGGGGAGCTGTTTTTT. Amino acid sequence: CASSFRTGELFF. V gene TRBV27 combines with J gene TRBJ2-2; D is unresolved. The CDR3 is 12 residues long. Germline V lookup: CDR1 MNHEY, CDR2 SMNVEV (reference sequence). Trimming left V 3 bases short and J 5 bases short, with 4 bases between.

This clonotype was recorded many times. The chain carries TRBV10-3 and TRBJ2-3; 12 bases are a match to TRBD2. The CDR3 loop spans 15 amino acids. Germline CDR1 reads ENHRY; CDR2 reads SYGVKD. With 9 bases clipped from V and 2 bases from J, the junction kept 6 bases outside the gene matches. The CDR3 is CAIAGLAGSTDTQYF. CDR3 coding DNA: TGTGCCATTGCGGGACTAGCGGGCTCCACAGATACGCAGTATTTT.

In this sample, this clonotype turned up a few times. The chain combines TRBV12-3 or TRBV12-4 with TRBJ2-7; TRBD1 or TRBD2 may be the D gene (7 bases each). CDR3 length: 16 residues. The V and J ends lost 6 bases and 2 bases respectively, with 20 bases between them. The CDR3 coding sequence is TGTGCCAGCAGCCATATACAGGGGAGGGAAACCTACGAGCAGTACGTC. Protein: CASSHIQGRETYEQYV.

This clonotype was counted many times. The chain carries TRBV5-4 and TRBJ2-3; no clear D. The germline CDR1 and CDR2 sequences are SGHNT and YYREEE (reference sequence). V lost 3 bases to trimming and J lost 2 bases, with 4 bases between them. The CDR3 extends over 12 amino acids. The CDR3 here is CASSSFTDTQYF. CDR3 coding DNA: TGTGCCAGCAGCTCCTTCACAGATACGCAGTATTTT.

This clonotype occurred many times. The V call is TRBV29-1, the J call TRBJ1-2, with D hard to call. The length of the CDR3 is 13 residues. Germline CDR1 is SQVTM and CDR2 is ANQGSEA. V dropped 5 bases and J dropped 2 bases, with 12 bases sitting between them. This chain's CDR3 is CSVKGRANYGYTF. The CDR3 nucleotides are TGCAGCGTTAAAGGACGGGCAAACTATGGCTACACCTTC. Together with reference TRBV29-1 and TRBJ1-2, the CDR3 gives the full variable domain: SAVISQKPSRDICQRGTSLTIQCQVDSQVTMMFWYRQQPGQSLTLIATANQGSEATYESGFVIDKFPISRPNLTFSTLTVSNMSPEDSSIYLCSVKGRANYGYTFGSGTRLTVV.

There are a few counts of this clonotype. V usage is TRBV6-5 and J usage is TRBJ2-3, with 7 bases lining up with TRBD2. J gave up 4 bases and V 5 bases, and 12 bases lay outside the gene matches. Germline CDR1 reads MNHEY; CDR2 reads SVGAGI. CDR3 length: 16 residues. The DNA for the CDR3 is TGTGCCAGCAGTCTGAATGGCGGGAGATTATCAGATACGCAGTATTTT. It yields the protein CASSLNGGRLSDTQYF.

The chain combines TRBV11-3 with TRBJ2-3; 9 bases align to TRBD2. J was trimmed by 5 bases and V by 3 bases; bases with no gene match: 9. This CDR3 is built from 16 residues. From germline, CDR1 is SGHNT and CDR2 YENEEA. The CDR3 nucleotides read TGTGCCAGCAGCTTTCGTGCTAGCGGGACGGGAGATACGCAGTATTTT. This translates into CASSFRASGTGDTQYF.

This clonotype has only a few counts. The chain employs TRBV7-2 and TRBJ2-3; D remains unclear. V lost 8 bases and J 2 bases, leaving 8 bases between the germline ends. The CDR3 sequence is 12 residues long. CDR1 SGHTA and CDR2 FQGNSA come from the germline V gene. CDR3 amino acids: CASRGLTDTQYF. CDR3 bases: TGTGCCAGCCGAGGCCTCACAGATACGCAGTATTTT.

The CDR3 DNA reads as TGTGCCAGCAGTAAGACAGGGGGCGCAGGCACCGGGGAGCTGTTTTTT. It specifies CASSKTGGAGTGELFF. The chain combines TRBV6-2 or TRBV6-3 with TRBJ2-2; 10 bases agree with TRBD1. Germline CDR1 and CDR2: MNHEY and SVGEGT. The CDR3 is 16 residues long. V was pared by 5 bases and J by 4 bases, with 7 bases of the junction left unmatched.

The V and J genes are TRBV6-2 or TRBV6-3 and TRBJ2-6, with D possibly TRBD2 on 7 matching bases. Germline V gives CDR1 MNHEY, CDR2 SVGEGT. CDR3 length equals 19 residues. Trimming removed 5 bases at V and 3 bases at J, with 23 bases between. Written as DNA, the CDR3 is TGTGCCAGCAGTCCAGAAGGGGGGAGGGCCCCACGTGGGGCCAACGTCCTGACTTTC. Amino acids: CASSPEGGRAPRGANVLTF.

In this sample, this clonotype turned up many times. V and J are TRBV7-3 and TRBJ2-1; no clear D. The CDR3 has 13 residues. V shed 1 base and J shed 9 bases, with 10 bases lying between them. Germline CDR1 and CDR2: SGHTA and FQGTGA. This CDR3 is CASSLMASIEQFF. Here the CDR3 DNA reads TGTGCCAGCAGCTTAATGGCGAGCATTGAGCAGTTCTTC. The whole variable domain, remainder taken from reference TRBV7-3 and TRBJ2-1, is GAGVSQTPSNKVTEKGKYVELRCDPISGHTALYWYRQSLGQGPEFLIYFQGTGAADDSGLPNDRFFAVRPEGSVSTLKIQRTERGDSAVYLCASSLMASIEQFFGPGTRLTVL.

The chain has TRBV20-1 and TRBJ1-1; 7 nucleotides line up with TRBD1. The CDR3 runs 13 residues. Germline lookup yields CDR1 DFQATT and CDR2 SNEGSKA (reference sequence). The junction had 6 bases not matched to a gene; V was cut back by 4 bases and J by 4 bases. The CDR3 is CSATQGRGTEAFF. Here the CDR3 DNA reads TGCAGTGCTACACAGGGGAGAGGCACTGAAGCTTTCTTT.

This clonotype was recorded at least ten times. The chain combines TRBV27 with TRBJ2-7, with D perhaps matching TRBD2 (6 bases). Trimming removed 5 bases at V and 2 bases at J, with 10 bases between. This CDR3 comprises 13 residues. CDR1 is MNHEY, CDR2 SMNVEV, per germline (reference sequence). The CDR3 protein is CASSPRGAYEQYF. The CDR3 DNA reads as TGTGCCAGCAGTCCGCGGGGCGCCTACGAGCAGTACTTC.

This clonotype was seen more than once but under ten times. V and J are TRBV27 and TRBJ1-5; 9 nucleotides align to TRBD1. This CDR3 is built from 15 residues. Trimming cost V 3 bases and J 3 bases; bases outside gene matches: 3. The germline V gene encodes CDR1 MNHEY and CDR2 SMNVEV (reference sequence). Here the CDR3 DNA reads TGTGCCAGCAGTTTGACAGGGGGATACAATCAGCCCCAGCATTTT. Protein product: CASSLTGGYNQPQHF.

This clonotype has at least ten counts. The CDR3 DNA is TGCAGCGTTGCGCAGGGGGTCGTAAACACCATATATTTT. Its translation is CSVAQGVVNTIYF. The V call is TRBV29-1, the J call TRBJ1-3; 7 nucleotides align to TRBD1. The J segment lost 6 bases and the V segment lost 4 bases, leaving 6 bases of the junction unmatched. CDR3 size: 13 residues. The germline CDR1 and CDR2 sequences are SQVTM and ANQGSEA.

This clonotype was found a few times. The chain is built from TRBV29-1 and TRBJ2-3; 9 bases are shared with TRBD1. J was trimmed by 3 bases and V by 4 bases; bases with no gene match: 5. Germline V gives CDR1 SQVTM, CDR2 ANQGSEA. The CDR3 extends over 14 amino acids. The CDR3 here is CSVAGQGRTDTQYF. In DNA, the CDR3 is TGCAGCGTTGCCGGACAGGGGCGGACAGATACGCAGTATTTT.

This clonotype was seen ten or more times. The J gene is TRBJ1-1, the V gene TRBV12-3 or TRBV12-4; possible D gene TRBD1, 6 bases. Trimming left V 8 bases short and J 11 bases short, with 21 bases between. This CDR3 region has 13 residues. CDR3 amino acids: CASYLTGWREAFF. CDR3 bases: TGTGCCAGCTACCTTACAGGGTGGCGCGAGGCTTTCTTT.

The J gene is TRBJ2-1, the V gene TRBV6-2 or TRBV6-3, with 12 positions matching TRBD2. Germline CDR1 is MNHEY and CDR2 is SVGEGT. The V segment lost 2 bases and the J segment 0 bases; nucleotides outside the gene matches: 11. CDR3 length equals 20 residues. The CDR3 loop reads CASSYERLAGATDSYNEQFF. The CDR3 DNA follows: TGTGCCAGCAGTTACGAGCGACTAGCGGGAGCAACTGACTCCTACAATGAGCAGTTCTTC.